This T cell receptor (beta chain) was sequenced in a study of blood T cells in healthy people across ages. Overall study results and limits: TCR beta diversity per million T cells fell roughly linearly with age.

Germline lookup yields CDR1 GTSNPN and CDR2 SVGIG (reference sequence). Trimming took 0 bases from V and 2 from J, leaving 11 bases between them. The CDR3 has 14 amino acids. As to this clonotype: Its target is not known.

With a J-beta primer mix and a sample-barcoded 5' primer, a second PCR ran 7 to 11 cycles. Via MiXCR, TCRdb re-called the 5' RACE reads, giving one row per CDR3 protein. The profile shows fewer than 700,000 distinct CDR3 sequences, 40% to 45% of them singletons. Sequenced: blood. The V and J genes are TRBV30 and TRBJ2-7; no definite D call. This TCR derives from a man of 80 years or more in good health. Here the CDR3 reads CAWSVRLLTYEQYF. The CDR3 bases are TGTGCCTGGAGTGTAAGGCTCCTTACCTACGAGCAGTACTTC.